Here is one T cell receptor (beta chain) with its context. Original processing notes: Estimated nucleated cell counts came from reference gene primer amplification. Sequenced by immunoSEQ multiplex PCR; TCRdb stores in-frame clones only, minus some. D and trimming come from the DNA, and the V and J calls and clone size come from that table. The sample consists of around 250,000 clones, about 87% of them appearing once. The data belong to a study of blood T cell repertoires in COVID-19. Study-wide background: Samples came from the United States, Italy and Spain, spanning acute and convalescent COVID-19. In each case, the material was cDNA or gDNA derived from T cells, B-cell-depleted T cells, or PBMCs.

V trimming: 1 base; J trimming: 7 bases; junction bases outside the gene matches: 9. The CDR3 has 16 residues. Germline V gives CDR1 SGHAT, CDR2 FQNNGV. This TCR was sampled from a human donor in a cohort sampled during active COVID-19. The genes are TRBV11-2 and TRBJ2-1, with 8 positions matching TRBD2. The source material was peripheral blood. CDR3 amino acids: CASSLAPAGANNEQFF. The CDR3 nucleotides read TGTGCCAGCAGCTTAGCTCCAGCGGGGGCGAATAATGAGCAGTTCTTC.